The 18 T cell receptor beta chains below come from one sample, sequenced in a study of cytomegalovirus exposure and HLA in healthy donors. With 60 Vbeta and 13 Jbeta primers, the PCR was carried out. TCRdb's copy holds only in-frame clones and misses some; the assay was immunoSEQ multiplex PCR. Among about 90,000 clones listed, 76% were seen once. Material for sequencing was PBMCs. These TCRs come from a woman aged 55-75 years in good health and CMV-seropositive.

The chain has TRBV9 and TRBJ2-3; possible D gene TRBD1, 6 bases. The CDR3 is made up of 16 amino acids. V dropped 0 bases and J dropped 3 bases, with 14 bases sitting between them. Per germline, CDR1 SGDLS and CDR2 YYNGEE. The CDR3 nucleotides read TGTGCCAGCAGCGTAGGTGCAGGGGTCTTGACAGATACGCAGTATTTT. Protein product: CASSVGAGVLTDTQYF.

The chain is built from TRBV7-9 and TRBJ2-5; TRBD2 aligns across 8 bases. Trimming took 6 bases from V and 2 from J; bases not matched to a gene: 5. This CDR3 has 14 amino acids. Germline V gene lookup returns CDR1 SEHNR and CDR2 FQNEAQ (reference sequence). CDR3 sequence reads: CASRRTSRQETQYF. As DNA, the CDR3 is TGTGCCAGCAGGCGGACTAGCCGGCAAGAGACCCAGTACTTC.

The chain employs TRBV2 and TRBJ2-1; TRBD1 matches at 11 bases. Trimming cost V 5 bases and J 6 bases; bases outside gene matches: 3. The germline gives CDR1 SNHLY, CDR2 FYNNEI. This CDR3 region has 14 residues. The CDR3 protein is CASSWDRGSNEQFF. CDR3 DNA sequence: TGTGCCAGCAGTTGGGACAGGGGGTCCAATGAGCAGTTCTTC.

The J gene is TRBJ1-2, the V gene TRBV29-1, with 8 bases aligning to TRBD1. Germline CDR1 and CDR2: SQVTM and ANQGSEA. The CDR3 contains 13 residues. Losses at the gene ends were 2 bases for V and 8 bases for J; bases not matched to a gene: 7. CDR3 sequence (DNA): TGCAGCGTTGAAAGGCAGGGGGCGGGCGGCTACACCTTC. The encoded protein is CSVERQGAGGYTF. The entire variable domain, with the rest obtained from reference TRBV29-1 and TRBJ1-2, is as follows: SAVISQKPSRDICQRGTSLTIQCQVDSQVTMMFWYRQQPGQSLTLIATANQGSEATYESGFVIDKFPISRPNLTFSTLTVSNMSPEDSSIYLCSVERQGAGGYTFGSGTRLTVV.

This clone was detected only a few times. The CDR3 DNA follows: TGTGCCAGCAAAAAGGGCGACAGATATGGCTACACCTTC. Protein product: CASKKGDRYGYTF. This rearrangement joins TRBV6-5 to TRBJ1-2, with a tentative D call TRBD1 (5 bases). This CDR3 spans 13 amino acids. Trimming took off 7 bases at V and 5 bases at J, with 14 bases between the two ends. Germline loops: CDR1 MNHEY, CDR2 SVGAGI.

The chain carries TRBV30 and TRBJ2-1, with TRBD2 matching over 13 bases. This CDR3 contains 15 residues. Germline-derived CDR1 and CDR2 are GTSNPN and SVGIG (reference sequence). J was trimmed by 6 bases and V by 6 bases; bases with no gene match: 8. CDR3 sequence (DNA): TGTGCCTGTGGACTAGCGGGAGTGGGGAGCAATGAGCAGTTCTTC. This codes for CACGLAGVGSNEQFF. Full variable domain (rest looked up from reference TRBV30 and TRBJ2-1): SQTIHQWPATLVQPVGSPLSLECTVEGTSNPNLYWYRQAAGRGLQLLFYSVGIGQISSEVPQNLSASRPQDRQFILSSKKLLLSDSGFYLCACGLAGVGSNEQFFGPGTRLTVL.

The genes are TRBV28 and TRBJ2-7; tentatively, D is TRBD1 (5 bases). The V end lost 9 bases, the J end lost 5 bases, and 11 bases lay between the germline ends. The CDR3 sequence is 11 residues long. CDR1 and CDR2 from the germline V gene are MDHEN and SYDVKM. The CDR3 region has the DNA TGTGCCAGTACCAGGGTGGACGAGCAGTACTTC. Translating it yields CASTRVDEQYF. Based on the CDR3 plus reference TRBV28 and TRBJ2-7, the full variable domain is DVKVTQSSRYLVKRTGEKVFLECVQDMDHENMFWYRQDPGLGLRLIYFSYDVKMKEKGDIPEGYSVSREKKERFSLILESASTNQTSMYLCASTRVDEQYFGPGTRLTVT.

The rearrangement uses TRBV5-1 and TRBJ1-5; tentatively, D is TRBD1 (6 bases). Germline CDR1 reads SGHRS; CDR2 reads YFSETQ. This CDR3 has 14 amino acids. Trimming pared 4 bases from V and 7 bases from J, leaving 15 bases between. CDR3 nucleotides: TGCGCCAGCAGCCCGGGGGAGGGGGGCCAGCCCCAGCATTTT. Amino acid sequence: CASSPGEGGQPQHF.

The CDR3, as DNA: TGTGCCAGCGGCGCGGCGGTCATTCAGTACTTC. As protein: CASGAAVIQYF. The genes are TRBV11-2 and TRBJ2-4; no firm D call. V was shortened by 8 bases and J by 9 bases, with 11 bases between the two germline ends. This CDR3 comprises 11 residues. Germline assignment: CDR1 SGHAT and CDR2 FQNNGV. Using reference TRBV11-2 and TRBJ2-4 for the parts outside the CDR3, the full variable domain is EAGVAQSPRYKIIEKRQSVAFWCNPISGHATLYWYQQILGQGPKLLIQFQNNGVVDDSQLPKDRFSAERLKGVDSTLKIQPAKLEDSAVYLCASGAAVIQYFGAGTRLSVL.

This chain links TRBV28 with TRBJ2-3; no clear D gene. The CDR3 runs to 15 residues. V gave up 3 bases and J gave up 0 bases, with 10 bases separating them. In germline, CDR1 is MDHEN, CDR2 SYDVKM. In DNA, the CDR3 is TGTGCCAGCAGTTTTTTTCAGTCTAGCACAGATACGCAGTATTTT. This gives the protein CASSFFQSSTDTQYF.

The chain is built from TRBV11-2 and TRBJ1-5; D is uncertain. Trimming left V 0 bases short and J 3 bases short, with 3 bases between. Germline V gene data show CDR1 as SGHAT and CDR2 as FQNNGV. The CDR3 totals 13 residues. CDR3: CASSLDLNQPQHF. CDR3 nucleotide sequence: TGTGCCAGCAGCTTAGATCTCAATCAGCCCCAGCATTTT.

The chain couples TRBV10-2 to TRBJ2-1; 9 bases match TRBD2. Germline V gives CDR1 WSHSY, CDR2 SAAADI. This CDR3 comprises 16 residues. The V segment lost 3 bases and the J segment 7 bases; nucleotides outside the gene matches: 10. The CDR3 reads CASSEIAGASGNEQFF. The CDR3 region has the DNA TGCGCCAGCAGTGAAATAGCGGGAGCCTCTGGTAATGAGCAGTTCTTC.

The chain is built from TRBV4-1 and TRBJ2-4, with D maybe TRBD2 (6 bases). The germline gives CDR1 MGHRA, CDR2 YSYEKL. V was cut by 1 base and J by 7 bases, with 11 bases left in between. The CDR3 contains 14 residues. This CDR3 reads CASSQVGGVNIQYF. CDR3 coding DNA: TGCGCCAGCAGCCAAGTTGGAGGGGTGAACATTCAGTACTTC.

Worth noting for this clone: Other DNA sequences in this sample translate to the same CDR3. V is TRBV7-9 and J is TRBJ1-4; D not certain. The germline CDR1 and CDR2 sequences are SEHNR and FQNEAQ (reference sequence). V was shortened by 4 bases and J by 5 bases, with 11 bases between the two germline ends. The CDR3 has 14 residues. The CDR3 bases are TGTGCCAGCAGCTCCGGGGTCAAAAATGAAAAACTGTTTTTT. This translates into CASSSGVKNEKLFF.

V gene TRBV28 combines with J gene TRBJ2-7; tentatively, D is TRBD2 (6 bases). V was cut by 2 bases and J by 6 bases, with 8 bases left in between. CDR3 length: 12 amino acids. CDR1 is MDHEN and CDR2 is SYDVKM in the germline V gene. This chain's CDR3 is CASSLGGREQYF. In nucleotides, the CDR3 is TGTGCCAGCAGTTTAGGAGGGCGCGAGCAGTACTTC. Full variable domain (remainder filled in from reference TRBV28 and TRBJ2-7): DVKVTQSSRYLVKRTGEKVFLECVQDMDHENMFWYRQDPGLGLRLIYFSYDVKMKEKGDIPEGYSVSREKKERFSLILESASTNQTSMYLCASSLGGREQYFGPGTRLTVT.

The CDR3 spells CASSLVAASGSFLNEQFF. CDR3 bases: TGTGCCAGCAGCTTGGTAGCGGCTAGCGGGAGTTTCCTCAATGAGCAGTTCTTC. The V gene is TRBV5-4, the J gene TRBJ2-1; 10 nucleotides align to TRBD2. Per germline, CDR1 SGHNT and CDR2 YYREEE (reference sequence). With V trimmed by 0 bases and J by 6 bases, 12 bases remained unmatched. The CDR3 spans 18 residues. The full variable domain, rest sourced from reference TRBV5-4 and TRBJ2-1, is ETGVTQSPTHLIKTRGQQVTLRCSSQSGHNTVSWYQQALGQGPQFIFQYYREEENGRGNFPPRFSGLQFPNYSSELNVNALELDDSALYLCASSLVAASGSFLNEQFFGPGTRLTVL.

The CDR3 here is CASDPDRVSTYEQYF. CDR3 sequence (DNA): TGTGCCAGCGACCCGGACAGGGTCTCAACCTACGAGCAGTACTTC. The chain uses TRBV9 and TRBJ2-7; 8 bases align to TRBD1. J lost 2 bases, V lost 7 bases, and 11 bases had no gene match. The CDR3 has 15 amino acids. The V gene's germline CDR1 is SGDLS and CDR2 YYNGEE. Full variable domain (remainder filled in from reference TRBV9 and TRBJ2-7): DSGVTQTPKHLITATGQRVTLRCSPRSGDLSVYWYQQSLDQGLQFLIQYYNGEERAKGNILERFSAQQFPDLHSELNLSSLELGDSALYFCASDPDRVSTYEQYFGPGTRLTVT.

This clone was counted only a few times. This chain uses TRBV2 with TRBJ2-2; D is unclear. Germline CDR1 is SNHLY and CDR2 is FYNNEI. The V and J ends lost 6 bases and 1 base respectively, with 6 bases between them. The length of the CDR3 is 13 residues. For the CDR3, the DNA is TGTGCCAGCAGCTACTTGAACACCGGGGAGCTGTTTTTT. This codes for CASSYLNTGELFF.